This entry lists 29 T cell receptor beta chains sequenced from one sample in a study of beta chain features in type 1 diabetes. Sequenced material consisted of expressed TCRB transcripts (all of the isolated RNA was reverse transcribed). Clones were read by immunoSEQ multiplex PCR, and TCRdb kept only the in-frame ones, dropping some. The table lists 250,000 to 350,000 clones, over 12% of them singletons. Points from the study as a whole: Patients with Type 1 diabetes showed moderately but significantly shorter TCRB CDR3s in all four CD4+ subsets.

These receptors have no identified antigens. The sequenced sample was naive CD4+ T cells from blood. The receptors come from a man between 18 and 35 years old with type 1 diabetes.

This clone was found a few times. Distinct nucleotide sequences in the sample also encode this CDR3. This chain joins TRBV29-1 and TRBJ2-7, with 13 bases matching TRBD2. Losses at the gene ends were 6 bases for V and 5 bases for J; bases not matched to a gene: 7. The CDR3 runs 14 residues. Germline V gene sequence: CDR1 SQVTM, CDR2 ANQGSEA. For the CDR3, the DNA is TGCAGCGTCGCCGGACTAGCGGGAGTCCACGAGCAGTACTTC. It yields the protein CSVAGLAGVHEQYF.

This chain links TRBV6-6 with TRBJ2-1; TRBD2 agrees at 10 bases. Trimming at V came to 6 bases and at J to 8 bases, leaving 1 base not matched to a gene. CDR1 and CDR2 from the germline V gene are MNHNY and SVGAGI (reference sequence). CDR3 length: 12 residues. The CDR3: CASRGTSDEQFF. The DNA for the CDR3 is TGTGCCAGCAGGGGGACTAGCGATGAGCAGTTCTTC.

The genes are TRBV4-2 and TRBJ1-5; TRBD1 matches 10 bases. The CDR3 is 18 residues long. Germline assignment: CDR1 LGHNA and CDR2 YNFKEQ. V lost 4 bases and J lost 0; bases outside the gene matches: 9. The chain's CDR3 is CASSPGTGDPYSNQPQHF. CDR3 sequence (DNA): TGTGCCAGCAGCCCCGGGACAGGGGACCCGTATAGCAATCAGCCCCAGCATTTT.

Of note for this clone: Different DNA sequences within this sample yield the same CDR3. This sequence joins TRBV9 and TRBJ2-5; a weak D match, TRBD2 (6 bases). V lost 4 bases and J lost 7, with 20 bases in between. CDR1 and CDR2 from the germline V gene are SGDLS and YYNGEE. This CDR3 has 15 residues. The CDR3 spells CASSPTGTPTGTQYF. For the CDR3, the DNA is TGTGCCAGCAGCCCAACCGGGACTCCGACCGGGACCCAGTACTTC.

V gene TRBV5-4 combines with J gene TRBJ2-1, with 10 bases aligning to TRBD2. This CDR3 is built from 17 residues. J was trimmed by 0 bases and V by 2 bases; bases with no gene match: 5. Germline loops: CDR1 SGHNT, CDR2 YYREEE (reference sequence). CDR3: CASSFRLAGYSYNEQFF. CDR3 in DNA: TGTGCCAGCAGCTTTAGACTAGCGGGTTACTCCTACAATGAGCAGTTCTTC.

J is TRBJ1-5 and V is TRBV2; D gene uncertain. CDR3 length equals 13 residues. The V and J ends lost 5 bases and 5 bases respectively, with 10 bases between them. The germline V gene encodes CDR1 SNHLY and CDR2 FYNNEI. CDR3 sequence (DNA): TGTGCCAGCAGTTCGCGGCCCCATCAGCCCCAGCATTTT. This encodes CASSSRPHQPQHF.

The CDR3 nucleotides are TGTGCCAGCAGTTTTGGAGCCAGGGTTCCTTCCTACGAGCAGTACTTC. Encoded protein: CASSFGARVPSYEQYF. The chain has TRBV27 and TRBJ2-7; tentative D call: TRBD1 (5 bases). Trimming took 3 bases from V and 1 from J, leaving 16 bases between them. This CDR3 is built from 16 residues. Germline CDR1 reads MNHEY; CDR2 reads SMNVEV (reference sequence).

The rearrangement links TRBV6-6 to TRBJ2-5, with TRBD2 matching over 14 bases. Germline V gives CDR1 MNHNY, CDR2 SVGAGI (reference sequence). This CDR3 contains 16 residues. V lost 0 bases to trimming and J lost 5 bases; unmatched junction nucleotides: 2. The CDR3 reads CASSYSRLAGGETQYF. CDR3 sequence (DNA): TGTGCCAGCAGTTACTCCCGACTAGCGGGAGGGGAGACCCAGTACTTC.

This clone was seen more than once but under ten times. The chain recombines TRBV11-2 with TRBJ2-1; D is uncertain. Germline CDR1 and CDR2: SGHAT and FQNNGV. Trimming removed 2 bases at V and 0 bases at J, with 8 bases between. The CDR3 totals 15 residues. In DNA, the CDR3 is TGTGCCAGCAGCTTATCATGGCTCTCCTACAATGAGCAGTTCTTC. It is translated as CASSLSWLSYNEQFF.

This clone appeared a single time. The chain uses TRBV7-6 and TRBJ2-3; 13 bases line up with TRBD2. This CDR3 is built from 16 residues. Trimming took 5 bases from V and 2 from J; bases not matched to a gene: 4. From germline, CDR1 is SGHVS and CDR2 FNYEAQ. The CDR3 DNA reads TGTGCCAGCAGCGCTGGGACTAGCGGGGACACAGATACGCAGTATTTT. Protein sequence: CASSAGTSGDTDTQYF. Using reference TRBV7-6 and TRBJ2-3 for the parts outside the CDR3, the full variable domain is GAGVSQSPRYKVTKRGQDVALRCDPISGHVSLYWYRQALGQGPEFLTYFNYEAQQDKSGLPNDRFSAERPEGSISTLTIQRTEQRDSAMYRCASSAGTSGDTDTQYFGPGTRLTVL.

This chain joins TRBV6-5 and TRBJ2-3; no firm D call. Trimming stripped 1 base from V and 1 base from J, with 3 bases between. Germline CDR1 and CDR2: MNHEY and SVGAGI. This CDR3 has 13 residues. CDR3 protein: CASSYWRTDTQYF. The CDR3 bases are TGTGCCAGCAGTTACTGGCGCACAGATACGCAGTATTTT.

J is TRBJ2-3 and V is TRBV27; possibly TRBD2 for D (5 bases). Deletions cut 5 bases from V and 4 bases from J, with 13 bases between. The CDR3 extends over 14 amino acids. The germline V gene encodes CDR1 MNHEY and CDR2 SMNVEV (reference sequence). The CDR3 here is CASSPLSAADTQYF. CDR3 sequence (DNA): TGTGCCAGCAGTCCCCTTAGCGCGGCAGATACGCAGTATTTT.

This clone was seen more than once but under ten times. At one end the junction does not follow the germline gene, possibly because of a read error. This chain joins TRBV28 and TRBJ1-2; tentatively, D is TRBD1 (5 bases). This CDR3 has 11 residues. Germline V lookup: CDR1 MDHEN, CDR2 SYDVKM. CDR3 sequence reads: CASSLGTRGNF. The CDR3 nucleotides are TGTGCCAGCAGTTTAGGGACTCGGGGTAACTTC.

CDR3 residues: CASSLVARGAGANVLTF. CDR3 DNA sequence: TGTGCCAGCAGCTTAGTGGCCAGGGGGGCTGGGGCCAACGTCCTGACTTTC. V and J are TRBV11-1 and TRBJ2-6; possibly TRBD1 for D (7 bases). This CDR3 region has 17 residues. Germline V lookup: CDR1 SGHAT, CDR2 FQDESV (reference sequence). V was clipped by 1 base and J by 2 bases, with 12 bases between them.

This clone has more than one count but fewer than ten. CDR3 sequence: CASSSSRGDPQYF. CDR3 coding DNA: TGTGCCAGCAGCTCCAGCAGGGGGGATCCGCAGTATTTT. V and J are TRBV7-2 and TRBJ2-3; a possible D gene is TRBD1 (7 bases). V was clipped by 4 bases and J by 10 bases, with 15 bases between them. Germline loops: CDR1 SGHTA, CDR2 FQGNSA. The CDR3 covers 13 residues.

This clone was counted a few times. This rearrangement joins TRBV19 to TRBJ2-3, with 11 bases lining up with TRBD2. The CDR3 contains 15 residues. The germline V gene encodes CDR1 LNHDA and CDR2 SQIVND (reference sequence). Losses at the gene ends were 4 bases for V and 4 bases for J; bases not matched to a gene: 4. CDR3 DNA sequence: TGTGCCAGTAGTACCGATAGCGGGAGGGCAGATACGCAGTATTTT. Protein product: CASSTDSGRADTQYF.

Only a few counts were recorded for this clone. V usage is TRBV7-9 and J usage is TRBJ2-3; 8 bases are a match to TRBD1. CDR3 length: 16 amino acids. From germline, CDR1 is SEHNR and CDR2 FQNEAQ (reference sequence). V trimming: 5 bases; J trimming: 4 bases; junction bases outside the gene matches: 11. This CDR3 reads CASSRRSTGVADTQYF. The CDR3 DNA reads TGTGCCAGCAGCCGACGATCGACAGGGGTAGCAGATACGCAGTATTTT.

The chain combines TRBV18 with TRBJ1-2; D call uncertain. V lost 2 bases and J lost 8, with 12 bases in between. From germline, CDR1 is KGHSH and CDR2 LQKENI. The CDR3 spans 13 residues. Here the CDR3 DNA reads TGTGCCAGCTCACCATACGAGGAGGACGGCTACACCTTC. Encoded protein: CASSPYEEDGYTF.

The chain recombines TRBV7-2 with TRBJ2-1; possibly TRBD2 for D (5 bases). Germline values: CDR1 SGHTA, CDR2 FQGNSA. V was shortened by 3 bases and J by 2 bases, with 14 bases between the two germline ends. There are 16 residues in the CDR3. CDR3 protein: CASSFQVASTYNEQFF. The CDR3 nucleotides are TGTGCCAGCAGCTTCCAAGTAGCGTCTACCTACAATGAGCAGTTCTTC.

In its sample, this clone was seen a few times. This rearrangement joins TRBV19 to TRBJ2-3; 14 bases are shared with TRBD2. Germline V lookup: CDR1 LNHDA, CDR2 SQIVND (reference sequence). CDR3 length: 16 amino acids. The junction had 4 bases not matched to a gene; V was cut back by 3 bases and J by 5 bases. In nucleotides, the CDR3 is TGTGCCAGTAGTATCCTCGGGACTAGCGGGAGAGATACGCAGTATTTT. Residues: CASSILGTSGRDTQYF.

There are a few counts of this clone. CDR3 bases: TGTGCCAGCAGCCACGGCCCAACCGGGACTAGCGGGACCTATGAGCAGTTCTTC. This encodes CASSHGPTGTSGTYEQFF. This rearrangement joins TRBV4-2 to TRBJ2-1, with TRBD2 matching 13 bases. V lost 3 bases to trimming and J lost 8 bases; unmatched junction nucleotides: 13. The CDR3 is 18 residues long. The germline gives CDR1 LGHNA, CDR2 YNFKEQ.

This clone was seen only a few times. The V gene is TRBV5-4, the J gene TRBJ2-1, with D unclear. CDR1 is SGHNT, CDR2 YYREEE, per germline (reference sequence). The CDR3 extends over 12 amino acids. V was pared by 4 bases and J by 5 bases, with 7 bases between. The CDR3 protein is CASSGVNNEQFF. CDR3 DNA: TGTGCCAGCAGCGGAGTTAACAATGAGCAGTTCTTC.

The genes are TRBV27 and TRBJ1-1, with 9 bases matching TRBD1. In germline, CDR1 is MNHEY, CDR2 SMNVEV (reference sequence). CDR3 length equals 15 residues. J gave up 5 bases and V 6 bases, and 10 bases lay outside the gene matches. CDR3 DNA sequence: TGTGCCAGCAGGGACTCCGGGACAGGGAAAACTGAAGCTTTCTTT. Its translation is CASRDSGTGKTEAFF.

The V and J genes are TRBV14 and TRBJ2-7; maybe TRBD1 (6 bases). The germline V gene encodes CDR1 SGHDN and CDR2 FVKESK. The CDR3 has 14 amino acids. Trimming cost V 4 bases and J 9 bases, with 19 bases left between them. The CDR3 coding sequence is TGTGCCAGCAGCCCTACAGGGCCGGCAGGCGGGCAGTACTTC. It is translated as CASSPTGPAGGQYF.

The chain joins TRBV5-4 to TRBJ2-5; 8 bases agree with TRBD1. The V and J ends lost 6 bases and 4 bases, in that order; junction bases with no gene match: 5. Looked up from germline, CDR1 is SGHNT and CDR2 is YYREEE (reference sequence). CDR3 size: 13 residues. The CDR3 DNA reads as TGTGCCAGCACTATGGACAGGGCAGAGACCCAGTACTTC. As protein: CASTMDRAETQYF.

The V call is TRBV29-1, the J call TRBJ1-2; 11 nucleotides match TRBD1. V lost 1 base, J lost 9 bases, and 4 bases stayed unmatched. Germline loops: CDR1 SQVTM, CDR2 ANQGSEA. CDR3 length: 13 residues. CDR3 DNA sequence: TGCAGCGTTGAAGCACGGACAGGGGGCCGCTACACCTTC. Translation: CSVEARTGGRYTF.

This clone showed up just a few times. This chain joins TRBV5-4 and TRBJ2-6; no clear D gene. Trimming took off 4 bases at V and 0 bases at J, with 11 bases between the two ends. This CDR3 comprises 16 residues. CDR1 SGHNT and CDR2 YYREEE come from the germline V gene (reference sequence). The CDR3 region has the DNA TGTGCCAGCAGCCCCTCAGGTCTCTCTGGGGCCAACGTCCTGACTTTC. As protein: CASSPSGLSGANVLTF. The complete variable domain, with remaining parts taken from reference TRBV5-4 and TRBJ2-6, reads ETGVTQSPTHLIKTRGQQVTLRCSSQSGHNTVSWYQQALGQGPQFIFQYYREEENGRGNFPPRFSGLQFPNYSSELNVNALELDDSALYLCASSPSGLSGANVLTFGAGSRLTVL.

This clone was detected only a few times. V usage is TRBV7-9 and J usage is TRBJ2-2; TRBD1 aligns across 7 bases. Germline assignment: CDR1 SEHNR and CDR2 FQNEAQ (reference sequence). This CDR3 has 14 amino acids. V gave up 6 bases and J gave up 7 bases; unmatched junction bases: 8. CDR3 in DNA: TGTGCCAGCAGTCCACAGGGGCGTGGCGGGGAGCTGTTTTTT. This encodes CASSPQGRGGELFF.

The chain is built from TRBV15 and TRBJ2-5; 15 bases are a match to TRBD2. Germline V gene sequence: CDR1 LNHNV, CDR2 YYDKDF (reference sequence). CDR3 length: 18 amino acids. V lost 3 bases and J lost 1; bases outside the gene matches: 6. CDR3 protein: CATSSGTSGGPAQETQYF. DNA of the CDR3: TGTGCCACCAGCAGCGGGACTAGCGGGGGGCCCGCCCAAGAGACCCAGTACTTC.